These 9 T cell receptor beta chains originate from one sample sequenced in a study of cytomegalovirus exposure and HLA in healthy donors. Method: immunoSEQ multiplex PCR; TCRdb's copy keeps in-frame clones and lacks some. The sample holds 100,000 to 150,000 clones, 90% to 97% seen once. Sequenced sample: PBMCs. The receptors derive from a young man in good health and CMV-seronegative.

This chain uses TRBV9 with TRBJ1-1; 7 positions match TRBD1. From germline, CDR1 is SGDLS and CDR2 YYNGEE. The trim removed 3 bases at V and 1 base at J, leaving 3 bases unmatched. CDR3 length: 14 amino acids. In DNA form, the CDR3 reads TGTGCCAGCAGCGAGGGGACAGCGAACACTGAAGCTTTCTTT. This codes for CASSEGTANTEAFF. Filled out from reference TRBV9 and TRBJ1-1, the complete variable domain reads DSGVTQTPKHLITATGQRVTLRCSPRSGDLSVYWYQQSLDQGLQFLIQYYNGEERAKGNILERFSAQQFPDLHSELNLSSLELGDSALYFCASSEGTANTEAFFGQGTRLTVV.

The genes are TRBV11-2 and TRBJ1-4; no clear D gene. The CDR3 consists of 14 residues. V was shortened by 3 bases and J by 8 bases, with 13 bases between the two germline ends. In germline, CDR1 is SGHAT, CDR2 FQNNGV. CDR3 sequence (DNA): TGTGCCAGCAGCTTGGTCGGGGATGGAGAAAAACTGTTTTTT. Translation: CASSLVGDGEKLFF.

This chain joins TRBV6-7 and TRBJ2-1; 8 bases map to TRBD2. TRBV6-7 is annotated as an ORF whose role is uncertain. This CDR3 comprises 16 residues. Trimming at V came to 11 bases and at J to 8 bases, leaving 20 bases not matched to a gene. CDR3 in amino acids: CAQQGAAGTRTDEQFF. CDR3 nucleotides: TGTGCCCAGCAGGGTGCGGCCGGGACTAGAACTGATGAGCAGTTCTTC.

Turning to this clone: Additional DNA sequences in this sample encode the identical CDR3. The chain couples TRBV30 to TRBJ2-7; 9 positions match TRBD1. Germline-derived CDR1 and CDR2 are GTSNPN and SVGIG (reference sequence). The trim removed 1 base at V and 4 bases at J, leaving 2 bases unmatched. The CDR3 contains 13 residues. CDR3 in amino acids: CAWSGDRDYEQYF. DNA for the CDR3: TGTGCCTGGAGTGGGGACAGGGATTACGAGCAGTACTTC.

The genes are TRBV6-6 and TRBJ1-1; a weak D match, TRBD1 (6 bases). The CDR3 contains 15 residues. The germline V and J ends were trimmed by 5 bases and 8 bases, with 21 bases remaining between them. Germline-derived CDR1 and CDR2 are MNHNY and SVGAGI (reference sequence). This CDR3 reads CASSHEGESSLEAFF. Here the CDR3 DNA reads TGTGCCAGCAGTCACGAGGGGGAGTCCAGCCTCGAAGCTTTCTTT.

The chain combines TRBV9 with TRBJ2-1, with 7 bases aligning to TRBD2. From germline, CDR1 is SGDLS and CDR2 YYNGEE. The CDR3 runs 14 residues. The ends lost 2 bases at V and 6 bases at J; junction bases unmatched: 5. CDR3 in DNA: TGTGCCAGCAGCGTTTATAGCGGGTTCAATGAGCAGTTCTTC. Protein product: CASSVYSGFNEQFF. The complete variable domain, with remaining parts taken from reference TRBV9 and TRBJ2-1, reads DSGVTQTPKHLITATGQRVTLRCSPRSGDLSVYWYQQSLDQGLQFLIQYYNGEERAKGNILERFSAQQFPDLHSELNLSSLELGDSALYFCASSVYSGFNEQFFGPGTRLTVL.

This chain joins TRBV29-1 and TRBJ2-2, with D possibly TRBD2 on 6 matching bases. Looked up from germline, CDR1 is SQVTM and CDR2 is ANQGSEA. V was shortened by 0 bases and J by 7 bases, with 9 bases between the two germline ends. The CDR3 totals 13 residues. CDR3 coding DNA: TGCAGCGTTGAAGAGGGAGGTGGCGGGGAGCTGTTTTTT. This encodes CSVEEGGGGELFF.

The CDR3 loop is CASSPDRASGAFF. CDR3 DNA sequence: TGTGCCAGCAGCCCAGACAGGGCCAGTGGAGCTTTCTTT. J is TRBJ1-1 and V is TRBV7-9, with 7 bases fitting TRBD1. CDR3 length: 13 amino acids. Germline-derived CDR1 and CDR2 are SEHNR and FQNEAQ (reference sequence). V lost 5 bases to trimming and J lost 10 bases; unmatched junction nucleotides: 10.

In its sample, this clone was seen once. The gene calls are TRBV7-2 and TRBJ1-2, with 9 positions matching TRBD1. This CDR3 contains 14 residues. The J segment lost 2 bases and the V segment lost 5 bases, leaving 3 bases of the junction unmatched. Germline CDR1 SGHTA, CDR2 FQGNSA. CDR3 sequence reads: CASSIGQGNYGYTF. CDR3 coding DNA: TGTGCCAGCAGCATCGGACAGGGGAACTATGGCTACACCTTC. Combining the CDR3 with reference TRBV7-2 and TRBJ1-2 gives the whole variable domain GAGVSQSPSNKVTEKGKDVELRCDPISGHTALYWYRQSLGQGLEFLIYFQGNSAPDKSGLPSDRFSAERTGGSVSTLTIQRTQQEDSAVYLCASSIGQGNYGYTFGSGTRLTVV.